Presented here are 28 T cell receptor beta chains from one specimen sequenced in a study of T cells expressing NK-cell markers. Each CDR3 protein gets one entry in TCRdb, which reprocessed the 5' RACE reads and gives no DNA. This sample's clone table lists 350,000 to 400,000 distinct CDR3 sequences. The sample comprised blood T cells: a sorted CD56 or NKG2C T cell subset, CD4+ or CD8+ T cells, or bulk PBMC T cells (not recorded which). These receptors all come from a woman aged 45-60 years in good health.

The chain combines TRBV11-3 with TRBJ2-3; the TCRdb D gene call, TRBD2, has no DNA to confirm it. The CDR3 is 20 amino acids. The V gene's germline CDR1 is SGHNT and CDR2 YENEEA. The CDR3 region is CASSLWTGLAGGDGTDTQYF.

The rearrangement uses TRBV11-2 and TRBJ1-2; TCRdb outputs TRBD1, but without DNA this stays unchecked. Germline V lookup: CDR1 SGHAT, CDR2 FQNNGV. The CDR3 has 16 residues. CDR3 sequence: CASRSFGGRDVYGYTF.

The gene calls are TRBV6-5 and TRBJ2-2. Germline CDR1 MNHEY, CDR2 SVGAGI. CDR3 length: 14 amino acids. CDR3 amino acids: CASSYRQATGELFF.

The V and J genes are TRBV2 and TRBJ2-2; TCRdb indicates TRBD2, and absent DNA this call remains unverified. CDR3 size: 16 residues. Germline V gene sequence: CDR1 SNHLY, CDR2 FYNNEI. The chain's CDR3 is CASSFGTWGDTGELFF.

CDR3 in amino acids: CSARREGREQFF. The gene calls are TRBV20-1 and TRBJ2-1; the TCRdb call, TRBD2, lacks DNA for checking. CDR1 and CDR2 (germline): DFQATT, SNEGSKA (reference sequence). CDR3 size: 12 residues.

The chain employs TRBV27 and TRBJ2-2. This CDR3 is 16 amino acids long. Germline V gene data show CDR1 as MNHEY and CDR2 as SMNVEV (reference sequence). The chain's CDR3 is CASSLPRVGYVGELFF.

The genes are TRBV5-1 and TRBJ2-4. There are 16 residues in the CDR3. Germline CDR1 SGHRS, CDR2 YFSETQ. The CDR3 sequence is CASSWGELLAKNIQYF.

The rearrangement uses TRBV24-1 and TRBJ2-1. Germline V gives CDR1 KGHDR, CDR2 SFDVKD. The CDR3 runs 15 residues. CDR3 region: CATMDSRKAYNEQFF.

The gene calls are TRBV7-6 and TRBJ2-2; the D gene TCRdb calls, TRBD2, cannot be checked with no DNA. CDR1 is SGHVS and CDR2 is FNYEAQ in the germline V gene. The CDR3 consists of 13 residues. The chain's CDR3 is CASSALVGGELFF. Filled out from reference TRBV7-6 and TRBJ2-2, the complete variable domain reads GAGVSQSPRYKVTKRGQDVALRCDPISGHVSLYWYRQALGQGPEFLTYFNYEAQQDKSGLPNDRFSAERPEGSISTLTIQRTEQRDSAMYRCASSALVGGELFFGEGSRLTVL.

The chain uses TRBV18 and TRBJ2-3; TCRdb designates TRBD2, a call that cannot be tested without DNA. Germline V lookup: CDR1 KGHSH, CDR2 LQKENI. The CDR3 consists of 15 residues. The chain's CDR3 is CASSPMRGVTDTQYF.

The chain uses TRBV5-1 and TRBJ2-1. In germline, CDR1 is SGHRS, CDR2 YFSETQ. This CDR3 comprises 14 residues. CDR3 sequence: CASRVFPRQNEQFF.

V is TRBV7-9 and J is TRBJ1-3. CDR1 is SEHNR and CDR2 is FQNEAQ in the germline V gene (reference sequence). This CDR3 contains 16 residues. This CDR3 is CASSLRLASSGNTIYF.

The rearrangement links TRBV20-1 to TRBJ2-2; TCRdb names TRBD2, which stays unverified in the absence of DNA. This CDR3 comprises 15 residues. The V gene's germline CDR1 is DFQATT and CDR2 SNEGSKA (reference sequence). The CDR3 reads CSARDRDLNTGELFF.

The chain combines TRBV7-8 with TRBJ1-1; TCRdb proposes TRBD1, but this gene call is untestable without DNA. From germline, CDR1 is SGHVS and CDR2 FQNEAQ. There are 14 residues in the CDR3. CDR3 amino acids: CASSLAGTGGEAFF. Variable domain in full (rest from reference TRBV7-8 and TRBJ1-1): GAGVSQSPRYKVAKRGQDVALRCDPISGHVSLFWYQQALGQGPEFLTYFQNEAQLDKSGLPSDRFFAERPEGSVSTLKIQRTQQEDSAVYLCASSLAGTGGEAFFGQGTRLTVV.

CDR3 amino acids: CASSLVRQGSETQYF. The rearrangement uses TRBV27 and TRBJ2-5; without DNA, the TCRdb call of TRBD1 cannot be checked. The CDR3 runs 15 residues. CDR1 is MNHEY, CDR2 SMNVEV, per germline (reference sequence).

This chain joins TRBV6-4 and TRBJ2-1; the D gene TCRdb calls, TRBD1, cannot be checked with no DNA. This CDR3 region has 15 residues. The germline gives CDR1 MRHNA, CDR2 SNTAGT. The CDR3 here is CASSALPGQGSEQFF.

The CDR3 protein is CASSPPLADQETQYF. This chain joins TRBV7-6 and TRBJ2-5; as DNA is missing, the TRBD2 call by TCRdb cannot be tested. The CDR3 runs to 15 residues. Germline CDR1 reads SGHVS; CDR2 reads FNYEAQ.

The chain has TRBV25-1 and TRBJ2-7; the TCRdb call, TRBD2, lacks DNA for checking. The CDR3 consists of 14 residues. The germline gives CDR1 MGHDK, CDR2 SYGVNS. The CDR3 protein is CASSPGLVVYEQYF.

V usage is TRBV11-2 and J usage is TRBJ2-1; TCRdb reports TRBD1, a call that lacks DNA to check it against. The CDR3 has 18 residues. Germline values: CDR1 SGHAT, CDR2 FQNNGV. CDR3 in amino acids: CASSLFLGGAGEDNEQFF.

CDR3 amino acids: CSARDQRSSQYGYTF. The chain joins TRBV20-1 to TRBJ1-2. Germline lookup yields CDR1 DFQATT and CDR2 SNEGSKA (reference sequence). The CDR3 is 15 residues long.

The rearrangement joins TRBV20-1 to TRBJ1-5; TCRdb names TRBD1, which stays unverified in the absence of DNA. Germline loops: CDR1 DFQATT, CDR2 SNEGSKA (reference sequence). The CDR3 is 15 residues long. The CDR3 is CSASVGTDSNQPQHF.

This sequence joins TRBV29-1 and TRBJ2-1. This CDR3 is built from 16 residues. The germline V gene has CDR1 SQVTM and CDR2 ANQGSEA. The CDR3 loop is CSVEEYSAEIDNEQFF.

The CDR3 is CASSDKETQYF. The chain has TRBV4-1 and TRBJ2-5. Germline loops: CDR1 MGHRA, CDR2 YSYEKL. The CDR3 loop spans 11 amino acids.

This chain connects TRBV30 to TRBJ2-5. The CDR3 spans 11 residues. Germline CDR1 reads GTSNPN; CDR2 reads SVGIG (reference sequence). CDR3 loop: CAHLLGQTQYF.

The chain's CDR3 is CASSLTRVHNEQFF. The J gene is TRBJ2-1, the V gene TRBV11-3; TCRdb lists TRBD2, though no DNA is available to test this call. The CDR3 runs to 14 residues. Germline V gene sequence: CDR1 SGHNT, CDR2 YENEEA.

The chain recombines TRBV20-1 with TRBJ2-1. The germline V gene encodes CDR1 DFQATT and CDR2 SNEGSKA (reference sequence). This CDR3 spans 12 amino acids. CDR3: CSAERGGDEQFF.

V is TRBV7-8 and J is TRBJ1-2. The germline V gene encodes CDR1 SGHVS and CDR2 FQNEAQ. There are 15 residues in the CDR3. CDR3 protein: CASSKRDGANYGYTF. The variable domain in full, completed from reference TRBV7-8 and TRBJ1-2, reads GAGVSQSPRYKVAKRGQDVALRCDPISGHVSLFWYQQALGQGPEFLTYFQNEAQLDKSGLPSDRFFAERPEGSVSTLKIQRTQQEDSAVYLCASSKRDGANYGYTFGSGTRLTVV.

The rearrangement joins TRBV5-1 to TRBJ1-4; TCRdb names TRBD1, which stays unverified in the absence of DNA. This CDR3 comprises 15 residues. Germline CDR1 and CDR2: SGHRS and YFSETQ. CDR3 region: CASSFISSGSEKLFF.